This TCR beta chain was sequenced in a study of neurological immune-mediated disorders. This clonotype was detected ten times or more. CDR1 LGHDT and CDR2 YNNKEL come from the germline V gene (reference sequence). Trimming took 4 bases from V and 1 from J, leaving 8 bases between them. This CDR3 has 15 amino acids. Via MiXCR, TCRdb re-called the 5' RACE reads, giving one row per CDR3 protein. The table lists around 46,000 distinct CDR3 sequences, about 2% of them singletons. This sequence was found in a woman aged 40 to 50 with multiple sclerosis. The chain carries TRBV3-1 and TRBJ2-6; no clear D. The sample consisted of PBMCs. The CDR3 DNA reads as TGTGCCAGCAGCCGGGCTGGGTCTGGGGCCAACGTCCTGACTTTC. Encoded protein: CASSRAGSGANVLTF.